The T cell receptor beta chain under discussion was sequenced for a study of T cells expressing NK-cell markers. Study summary: Beta-chain profiling covered CD3+CD56+NKG2C+, CD3+CD56+NKG2C- and CD3+CD56-NKG2C+ sorted subsets. Notes on the study in general: About 6 donors had dominant NKG2C+ clonotypes that comprised about 1.0-7.5% of their CD8+ T cells.

The germline CDR1 and CDR2 sequences are ENHRY and SYGVKD. The CDR3 extends over 17 amino acids. TCRdb derives one entry per CDR3 protein from the 5' RACE reads, leaving out DNA. The sample data list 550,000 to 600,000 distinct CDR3 sequences. With regard to this clonotype: Its antigen remains unknown.

The receptor was isolated from a man aged 18 to 29 in good health. The chain carries TRBV10-3 and TRBJ2-2; there is no DNA to check the TCRdb D call of TRBD2. Input material: blood T cells: a sorted CD56 or NKG2C T cell subset, CD4+ or CD8+ T cells, or bulk PBMC T cells (not recorded which). Here the CDR3 reads CAHQMGGRAGGTGELFF.